One sample yielded the 5 T cell receptor beta chains listed below, sequenced in a study of T cell changes during pregnancy in multiple sclerosis. Here immunoSEQ multiplex PCR was the method, and the copy in TCRdb shows in-frame clones only, minus some. This sample yields around 57,000 clones, of which 75% to 95% are seen a single time; 2.2% belongs to the top ten. Sequencing was performed on peripheral blood, taken in the third trimester of pregnancy. These receptors originate from a female donor in good health, enrolled as a control in a pregnancy study.

This clone was counted once. The chain combines TRBV30 with TRBJ1-2, with D maybe TRBD1 (5 bases). The CDR3 contains 13 residues. The V end was cut by 0 bases, the J end by 8 bases, with 13 bases between. Germline loops: CDR1 GTSNPN, CDR2 SVGIG (reference sequence). CDR3 nucleotides: TGTGCCTGGAGTGTACGACCGGGGGACGGCTACACCTTC. Protein product: CAWSVRPGDGYTF.

The V call is TRBV5-4, the J call TRBJ2-7, with TRBD1 matching over 7 bases. This CDR3 is built from 12 residues. V gave up 9 bases and J gave up 1 base; unmatched junction bases: 4. Germline V gives CDR1 SGHNT, CDR2 YYREEE (reference sequence). The CDR3 nucleotides are TGTGCCACCACAGGGGCATCCTACGAGCAGTACTTC. Translated, it gives CATTGASYEQYF.

The V call is TRBV5-5, the J call TRBJ1-5; 12 bases align to TRBD1. The germline V gene encodes CDR1 SGHKS and CDR2 YYEKEE (reference sequence). V lost 3 bases to trimming and J lost 6 bases; unmatched junction nucleotides: 10. This CDR3 contains 17 residues. CDR3 residues: CASSSSSGTGGGQPQHF. CDR3 nucleotides: TGTGCCAGCAGCTCTTCCTCCGGGACAGGGGGCGGTCAGCCCCAGCATTTT.

This clone appeared a single time. The genes are TRBV20-1 and TRBJ2-7; TRBD2 matches 8 bases. CDR1 DFQATT and CDR2 SNEGSKA come from the germline V gene (reference sequence). The CDR3 is 11 residues long. The chain's CDR3 is CRQRGGNEQYF. CDR3 DNA sequence: TGCAGACAACGGGGGGGGAACGAGCAGTACTTC.

This chain connects TRBV7-2 to TRBJ1-1, with D unresolved. Trimming stripped 3 bases from V and 7 bases from J, with 9 bases between. The CDR3 has 12 amino acids. CDR1 and CDR2 (germline): SGHTA, FQGNSA. The DNA for the CDR3 is TGTGCCAGCAGCTTTTACGCTAGTGAAGCTTTCTTT. It translates to CASSFYASEAFF.